The T cell receptor (beta chain) under discussion was sequenced for a study of PD-1 blockade in classical Hodgkin lymphoma. Study-level results: Compared with healthy donors, newly diagnosed patients reportedly showed lower baseline TCR diversity. Exclusion was the outcome for patients who began nivolumab under 1 year after ASCT. Patients who responded completely had about the same baseline diversity as newly diagnosed patients. CD4+ but not CD8+ TCR diversity rose significantly by C4D1.

The table came from immunoSEQ multiplex PCR; TCRdb's copy has only in-frame clones and leaves some out. The sample lists tens of thousands of clones, roughly three quarters occurring once. Worth noting for this clone: Its cognate antigen is unknown.

Time point reported: cycle 4 day 1 (C4D1), after more than five weeks of nivolumab. Every patient was affected by relapse after autologous stem cell transplantation, while exposure to brentuximab vedotin was not uniform. The CDR3 totals 15 residues. Germline loops: CDR1 SGHNT, CDR2 YENEEA. V shed 0 bases, J shed 3 bases, and the junction held 5 bases outside the gene matches. The sequencing used peripheral blood mononuclear cells (PBMCs), collected before the fourth cycle of nivolumab. The chain joins TRBV11-3 to TRBJ2-7; 7 bases fit TRBD2. The origin of this receptor is a human donor with classical Hodgkin lymphoma. CDR3 DNA: TGTGCCAGCAGCTTAGATGGGCGGGAGAGCTACGAGCAGTACTTC. Translation gives CASSLDGRESYEQYF.